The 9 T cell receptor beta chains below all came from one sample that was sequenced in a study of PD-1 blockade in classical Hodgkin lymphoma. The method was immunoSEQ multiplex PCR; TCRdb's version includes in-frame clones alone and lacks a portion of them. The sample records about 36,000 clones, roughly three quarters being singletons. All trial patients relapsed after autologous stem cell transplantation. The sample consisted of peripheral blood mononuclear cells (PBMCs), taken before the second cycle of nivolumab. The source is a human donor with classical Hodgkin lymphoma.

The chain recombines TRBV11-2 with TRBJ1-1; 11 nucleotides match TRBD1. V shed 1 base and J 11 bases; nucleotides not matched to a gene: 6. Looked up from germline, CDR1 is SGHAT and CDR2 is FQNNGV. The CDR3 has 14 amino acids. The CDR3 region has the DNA TGTGCCAGCAGCTTAGCGGACAGGGGGCTGGGTGCTTTCTTT. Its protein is CASSLADRGLGAFF. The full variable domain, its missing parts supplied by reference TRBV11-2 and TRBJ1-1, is EAGVAQSPRYKIIEKRQSVAFWCNPISGHATLYWYQQILGQGPKLLIQFQNNGVVDDSQLPKDRFSAERLKGVDSTLKIQPAKLEDSAVYLCASSLADRGLGAFFGQGTRLTVV.

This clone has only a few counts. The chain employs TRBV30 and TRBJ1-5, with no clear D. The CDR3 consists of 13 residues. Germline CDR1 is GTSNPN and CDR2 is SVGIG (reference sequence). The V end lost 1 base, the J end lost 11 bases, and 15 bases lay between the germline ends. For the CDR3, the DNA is TGTGCCTGGAGTGCCTCGACCCCCCAGGCCCAGCATTTT. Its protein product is CAWSASTPQAQHF.

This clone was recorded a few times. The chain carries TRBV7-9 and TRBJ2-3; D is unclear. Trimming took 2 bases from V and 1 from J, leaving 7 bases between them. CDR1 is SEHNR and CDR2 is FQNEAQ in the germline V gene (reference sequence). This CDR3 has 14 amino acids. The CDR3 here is CASSLLGGTDTQYF. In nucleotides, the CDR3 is TGTGCCAGCAGCTTACTAGGAGGCACAGATACGCAGTATTTT. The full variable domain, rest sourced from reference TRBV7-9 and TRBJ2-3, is DTGVSQNPRHKITKRGQNVTFRCDPISEHNRLYWYRQTLGQGPEFLTYFQNEAQLEKSRLLSDRFSAERPKGSFSTLEIQRTEQGDSAMYLCASSLLGGTDTQYFGPGTRLTVL.

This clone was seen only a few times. The CDR3 region has the DNA TGTGCCAGCAGCGTTGAGGGCTCCTACAATGAGCAGTTCTTC. It yields the protein CASSVEGSYNEQFF. The rearrangement uses TRBV9 and TRBJ2-1; a weak D match, TRBD2 (5 bases). This CDR3 is 14 amino acids long. The germline CDR1 and CDR2 sequences are SGDLS and YYNGEE. V shed 2 bases and J shed 0 bases, with 6 bases lying between them. Full variable domain (remainder filled in from reference TRBV9 and TRBJ2-1): DSGVTQTPKHLITATGQRVTLRCSPRSGDLSVYWYQQSLDQGLQFLIQYYNGEERAKGNILERFSAQQFPDLHSELNLSSLELGDSALYFCASSVEGSYNEQFFGPGTRLTVL.

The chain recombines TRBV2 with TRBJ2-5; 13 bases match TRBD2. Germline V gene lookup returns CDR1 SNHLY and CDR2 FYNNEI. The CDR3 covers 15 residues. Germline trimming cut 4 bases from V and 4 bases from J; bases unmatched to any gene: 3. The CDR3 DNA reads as TGTGCCAGCAGTGGACTAGCGGGGGGTTCAGAGACCCAGTACTTC. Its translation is CASSGLAGGSETQYF.

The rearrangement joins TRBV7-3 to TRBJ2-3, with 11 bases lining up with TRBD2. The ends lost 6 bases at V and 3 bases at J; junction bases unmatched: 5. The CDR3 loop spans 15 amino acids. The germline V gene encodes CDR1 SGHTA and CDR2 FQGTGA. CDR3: CASRLGLAVTDTQYF. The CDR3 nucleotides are TGTGCCAGCAGACTGGGACTAGCGGTGACAGATACGCAGTATTTT.

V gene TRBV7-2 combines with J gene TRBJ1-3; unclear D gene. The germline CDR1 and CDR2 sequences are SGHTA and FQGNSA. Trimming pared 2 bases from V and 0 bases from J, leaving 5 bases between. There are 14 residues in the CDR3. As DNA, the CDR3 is TGTGCCAGCAGCTTAAGAGACTCTGGAAACACCATATATTTT. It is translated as CASSLRDSGNTIYF.

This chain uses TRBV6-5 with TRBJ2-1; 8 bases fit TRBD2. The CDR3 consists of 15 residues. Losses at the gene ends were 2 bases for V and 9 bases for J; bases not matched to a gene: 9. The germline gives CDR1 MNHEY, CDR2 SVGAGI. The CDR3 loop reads CASSYTSGGFGEQFF. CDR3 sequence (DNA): TGTGCCAGCAGTTACACCAGCGGGGGTTTTGGTGAGCAGTTCTTC.

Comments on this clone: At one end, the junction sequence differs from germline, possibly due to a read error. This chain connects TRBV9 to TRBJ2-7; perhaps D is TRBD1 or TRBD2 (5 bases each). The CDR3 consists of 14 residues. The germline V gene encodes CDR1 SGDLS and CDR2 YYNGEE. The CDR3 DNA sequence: TGTGCCAGCAGCGTAGATGGGGGTACCTACGAGCAGTGCTTC. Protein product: CASSVDGGTYEQCF. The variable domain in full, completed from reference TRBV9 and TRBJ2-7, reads DSGVTQTPKHLITATGQRVTLRCSPRSGDLSVYWYQQSLDQGLQFLIQYYNGEERAKGNILERFSAQQFPDLHSELNLSSLELGDSALYFCASSVDGGTYEQCFGPGTRLTVT.